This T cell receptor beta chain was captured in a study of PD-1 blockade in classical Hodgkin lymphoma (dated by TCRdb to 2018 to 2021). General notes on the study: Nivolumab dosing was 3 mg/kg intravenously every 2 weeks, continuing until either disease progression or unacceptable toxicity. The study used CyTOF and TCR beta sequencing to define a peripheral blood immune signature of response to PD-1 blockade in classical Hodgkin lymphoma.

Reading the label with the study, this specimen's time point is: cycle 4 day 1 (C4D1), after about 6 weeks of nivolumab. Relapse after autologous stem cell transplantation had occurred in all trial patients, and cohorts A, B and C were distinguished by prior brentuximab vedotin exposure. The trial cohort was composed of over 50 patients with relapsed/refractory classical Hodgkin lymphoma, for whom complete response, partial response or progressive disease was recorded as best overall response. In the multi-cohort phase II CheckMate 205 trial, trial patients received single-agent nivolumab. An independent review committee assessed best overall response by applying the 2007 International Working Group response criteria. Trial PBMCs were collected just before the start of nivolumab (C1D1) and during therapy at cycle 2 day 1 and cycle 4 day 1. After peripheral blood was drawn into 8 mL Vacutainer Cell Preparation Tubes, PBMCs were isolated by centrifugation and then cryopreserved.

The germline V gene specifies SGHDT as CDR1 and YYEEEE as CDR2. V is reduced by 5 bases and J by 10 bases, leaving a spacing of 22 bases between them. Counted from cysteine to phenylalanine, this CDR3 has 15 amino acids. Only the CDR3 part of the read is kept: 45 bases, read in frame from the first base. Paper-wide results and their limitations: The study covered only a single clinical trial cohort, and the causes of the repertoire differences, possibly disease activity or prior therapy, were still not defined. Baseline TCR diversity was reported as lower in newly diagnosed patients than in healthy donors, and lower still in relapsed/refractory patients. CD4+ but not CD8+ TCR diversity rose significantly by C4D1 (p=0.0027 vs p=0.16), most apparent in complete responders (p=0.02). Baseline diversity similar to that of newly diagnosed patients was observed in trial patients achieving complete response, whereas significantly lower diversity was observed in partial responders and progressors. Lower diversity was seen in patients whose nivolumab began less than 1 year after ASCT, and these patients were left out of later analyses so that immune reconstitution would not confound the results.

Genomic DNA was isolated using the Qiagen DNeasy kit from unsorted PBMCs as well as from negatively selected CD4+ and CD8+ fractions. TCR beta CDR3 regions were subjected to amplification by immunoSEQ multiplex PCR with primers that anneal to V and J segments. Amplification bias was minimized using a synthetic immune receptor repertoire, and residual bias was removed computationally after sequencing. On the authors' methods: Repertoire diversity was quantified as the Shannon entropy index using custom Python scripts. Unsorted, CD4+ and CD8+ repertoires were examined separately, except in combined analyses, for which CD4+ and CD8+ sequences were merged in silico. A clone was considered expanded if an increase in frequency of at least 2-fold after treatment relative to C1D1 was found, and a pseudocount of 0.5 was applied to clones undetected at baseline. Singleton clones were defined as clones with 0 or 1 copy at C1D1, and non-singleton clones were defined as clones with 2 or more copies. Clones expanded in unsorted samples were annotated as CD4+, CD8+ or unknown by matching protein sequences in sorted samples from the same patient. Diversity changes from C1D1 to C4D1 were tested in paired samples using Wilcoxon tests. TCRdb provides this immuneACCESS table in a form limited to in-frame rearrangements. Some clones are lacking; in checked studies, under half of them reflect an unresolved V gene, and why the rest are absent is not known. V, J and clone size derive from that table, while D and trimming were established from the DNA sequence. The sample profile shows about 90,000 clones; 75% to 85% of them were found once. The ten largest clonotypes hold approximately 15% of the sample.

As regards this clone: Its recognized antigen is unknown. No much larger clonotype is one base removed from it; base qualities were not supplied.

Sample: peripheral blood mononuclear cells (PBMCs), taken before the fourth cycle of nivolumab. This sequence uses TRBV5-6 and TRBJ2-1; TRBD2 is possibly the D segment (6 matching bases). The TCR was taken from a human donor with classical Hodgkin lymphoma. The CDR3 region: CASSREWGGGNEQFF. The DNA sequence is TGTGCCAGCAGTAGGGAATGGGGCGGCGGGAACGAGCAGTTCTTC.